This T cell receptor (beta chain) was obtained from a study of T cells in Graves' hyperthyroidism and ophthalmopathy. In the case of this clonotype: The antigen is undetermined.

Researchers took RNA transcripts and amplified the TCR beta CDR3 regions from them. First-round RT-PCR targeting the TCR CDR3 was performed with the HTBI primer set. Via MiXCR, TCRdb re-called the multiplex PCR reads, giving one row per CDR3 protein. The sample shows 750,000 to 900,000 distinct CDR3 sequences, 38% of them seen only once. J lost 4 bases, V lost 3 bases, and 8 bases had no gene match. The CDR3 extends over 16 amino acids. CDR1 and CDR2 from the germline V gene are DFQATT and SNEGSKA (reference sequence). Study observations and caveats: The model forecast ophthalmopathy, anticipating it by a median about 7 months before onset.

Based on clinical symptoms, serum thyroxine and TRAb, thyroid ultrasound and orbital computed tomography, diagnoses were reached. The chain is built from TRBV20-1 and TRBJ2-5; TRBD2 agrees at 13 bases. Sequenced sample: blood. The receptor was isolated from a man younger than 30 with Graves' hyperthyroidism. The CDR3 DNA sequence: TGCAGTGCTAGCAGCCAGGGACTAGCGGGGATAGAGACCCAGTACTTC. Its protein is CSASSQGLAGIETQYF.